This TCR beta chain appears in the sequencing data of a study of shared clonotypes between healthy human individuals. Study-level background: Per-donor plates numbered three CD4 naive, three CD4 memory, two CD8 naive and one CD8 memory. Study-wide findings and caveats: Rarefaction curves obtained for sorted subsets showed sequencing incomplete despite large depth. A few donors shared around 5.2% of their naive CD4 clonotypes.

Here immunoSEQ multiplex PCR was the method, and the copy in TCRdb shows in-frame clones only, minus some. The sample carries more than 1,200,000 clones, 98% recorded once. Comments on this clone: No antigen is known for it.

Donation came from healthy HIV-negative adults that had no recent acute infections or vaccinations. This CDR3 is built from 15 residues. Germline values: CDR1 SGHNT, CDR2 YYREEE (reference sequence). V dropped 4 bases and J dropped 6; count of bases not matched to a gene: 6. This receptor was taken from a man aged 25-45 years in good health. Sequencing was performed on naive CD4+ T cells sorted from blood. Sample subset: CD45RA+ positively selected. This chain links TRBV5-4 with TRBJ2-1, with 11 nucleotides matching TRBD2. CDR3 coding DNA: TGTGCCAGCAGCCTACGACTAGCGGGGATCAATGAGCAGTTCTTC. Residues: CASSLRLAGINEQFF. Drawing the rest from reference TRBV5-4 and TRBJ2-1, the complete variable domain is ETGVTQSPTHLIKTRGQQVTLRCSSQSGHNTVSWYQQALGQGPQFIFQYYREEENGRGNFPPRFSGLQFPNYSSELNVNALELDDSALYLCASSLRLAGINEQFFGPGTRLTVL.